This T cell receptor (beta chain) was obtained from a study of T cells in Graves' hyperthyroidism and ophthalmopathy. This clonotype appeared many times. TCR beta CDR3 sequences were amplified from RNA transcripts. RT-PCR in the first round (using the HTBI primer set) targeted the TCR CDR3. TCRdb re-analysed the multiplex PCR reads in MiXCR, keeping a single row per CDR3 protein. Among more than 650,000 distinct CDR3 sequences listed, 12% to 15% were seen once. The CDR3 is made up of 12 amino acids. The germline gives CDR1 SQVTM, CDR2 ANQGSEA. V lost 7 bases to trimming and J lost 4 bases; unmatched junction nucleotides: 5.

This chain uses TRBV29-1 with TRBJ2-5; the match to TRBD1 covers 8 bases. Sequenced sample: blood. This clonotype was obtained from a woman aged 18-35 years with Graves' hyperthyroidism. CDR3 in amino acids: CSDDQGAETQYF. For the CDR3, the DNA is TGCAGCGATGACCAGGGGGCAGAGACCCAGTACTTC. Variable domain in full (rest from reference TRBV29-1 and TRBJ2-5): SAVISQKPSRDICQRGTSLTIQCQVDSQVTMMFWYRQQPGQSLTLIATANQGSEATYESGFVIDKFPISRPNLTFSTLTVSNMSPEDSSIYLCSDDQGAETQYFGPGTRLLVL.